The clone carrying this T cell receptor beta chain came up a few times. The antigen remains unidentified. This record comes from a study of identical twins. TCRdb redid the calling of the 5' RACE reads with MiXCR, one entry per CDR3 protein. The profile covers some 270,000 distinct CDR3 sequences, with about 8.3% appearing a single time and less than 4% taken by the ten largest. Findings and caveats of the study: The authors drew conclusions from cross-sectional statistical analysis rather than following the same donors.

The same sample was also used in a study of yellow fever vaccine responses in identical twins.

The specimen was CD8+ T cells sorted from blood. The receptor comes from a woman aged 18-30 years in good health.

DNA for the CDR3: TGTGCCAGCAGCTCTCCGGCAGGGAGTGGGCCAAACACCATATATTTT. Protein product: CASSSPAGSGPNTIYF. J is TRBJ1-3 and V is TRBV7-9; D may be TRBD1 (5 bases). The CDR3 contains 16 residues. The ends were cut back, 4 bases at V and 6 bases at J, with 19 bases in the middle. The germline V gene encodes CDR1 SEHNR and CDR2 FQNEAQ (reference sequence).